These 23 T cell receptor beta chains were sequenced from one sample in a study of blood T cell repertoires in COVID-19. TCRdb's copy holds only in-frame clones and misses some; the assay was immunoSEQ multiplex PCR. The data contain around 40,000 clones, around 89% of them singletons. The sample was peripheral blood. These receptors were obtained from a man under 40 with active or convalescent COVID-19.

The chain recombines TRBV9 with TRBJ2-5, with unresolved D. V lost 2 bases and J lost 2, with 7 bases in between. The CDR3 extends over 13 amino acids. Germline CDR1 and CDR2: SGDLS and YYNGEE. The CDR3 DNA reads as TGTGCCAGCAGCGTGGGCTTGCAAGAGACCCAGTACTTC. This gives the protein CASSVGLQETQYF.

J is TRBJ2-1 and V is TRBV7-6; TRBD2 agrees at 8 bases. Germline-derived CDR1 and CDR2 are SGHVS and FNYEAQ. The junction had 17 bases not matched to a gene; V was cut back by 4 bases and J by 9 bases. CDR3 size: 17 residues. In nucleotides, the CDR3 is TGTGCCAGCAGCTCACAGGGACCGGGACTAGGAGGGGGTGAGCAGTTCTTC. This encodes CASSSQGPGLGGGEQFF.

The chain recombines TRBV19 with TRBJ1-3; no firm D call. The germline gives CDR1 LNHDA, CDR2 SQIVND (reference sequence). The CDR3 runs to 14 residues. V lost 3 bases, J lost 1 base, and 7 bases lay in between. The CDR3 loop is CASSIDGSGNTIYF. In nucleotides, the CDR3 is TGTGCCAGTAGTATCGACGGGTCTGGAAACACCATATATTTT.

This clone was seen only once. The V gene is TRBV3-1 (or the pseudogene TRBV3-2), the J gene TRBJ2-1; no firm D call. The CDR3 is made up of 12 amino acids. Trimming removed 0 bases from V and 15 bases from J, with 12 bases in between. CDR1 and CDR2 from the germline V gene are LGHDT and YNNKEL (reference sequence). The CDR3 spells CASSQESFFRFF. DNA of the CDR3: TGTGCCAGCAGCCAAGAATCCTTTTTTAGGTTCTTC.

J is TRBJ2-5 and V is TRBV29-1; perhaps TRBD2 as D (5 bases). The CDR3 length is 13 residues. Trimming stripped 7 bases from V and 0 bases from J, with 12 bases between. CDR1 and CDR2 from the germline V gene are SQVTM and ANQGSEA. This CDR3 is CSATGIHQETQYF. CDR3 in DNA: TGCAGCGCTACCGGGATCCACCAAGAGACCCAGTACTTC. The whole variable domain, remainder taken from reference TRBV29-1 and TRBJ2-5, is SAVISQKPSRDICQRGTSLTIQCQVDSQVTMMFWYRQQPGQSLTLIATANQGSEATYESGFVIDKFPISRPNLTFSTLTVSNMSPEDSSIYLCSATGIHQETQYFGPGTRLLVL.

This clone was found once. The chain uses TRBV4-1 and TRBJ2-5, with 7 bases fitting TRBD1. CDR1 MGHRA and CDR2 YSYEKL come from the germline V gene. Germline trimming cut 5 bases from V and 5 bases from J; bases unmatched to any gene: 5. This CDR3 contains 13 residues. CDR3 nucleotides: TGCGCCAGCAGCGCCACAGGGGCGGAGACCCAGTACTTC. This codes for CASSATGAETQYF.

This chain joins TRBV27 and TRBJ2-1; 8 positions match TRBD2. The CDR3 has 15 amino acids. Germline lookup yields CDR1 MNHEY and CDR2 SMNVEV (reference sequence). Trimming cost V 5 bases and J 5 bases; bases outside gene matches: 8. CDR3 sequence reads: CASSPWSGRDNEQFF. The CDR3 DNA reads as TGTGCCAGCAGTCCATGGTCCGGGAGGGACAATGAGCAGTTCTTC.

The chain employs TRBV19 and TRBJ2-5; TRBD1 matches 9 bases. Germline lookup yields CDR1 LNHDA and CDR2 SQIVND (reference sequence). Losses at the gene ends were 10 bases for V and 2 bases for J; bases not matched to a gene: 8. This CDR3 spans 14 amino acids. The CDR3 sequence: CATRTGGKQETQYF. The CDR3 bases are TGTGCCACAAGAACAGGGGGCAAACAAGAGACCCAGTACTTC.

This chain uses TRBV9 with TRBJ2-1; 9 bases are a match to TRBD1. Trimming cost V 3 bases and J 6 bases; bases outside gene matches: 4. From germline, CDR1 is SGDLS and CDR2 YYNGEE. CDR3 length: 14 amino acids. This CDR3 is CASSASTGGNEQFF. As DNA, the CDR3 is TGTGCCAGCAGCGCATCGACAGGGGGCAATGAGCAGTTCTTC.

CDR3: CASSSGQGTYNEQFF. CDR3 coding DNA: TGTGCCAGCAGCTCAGGACAGGGAACCTACAATGAGCAGTTCTTC. The J gene is TRBJ2-1, the V gene TRBV5-8; TRBD1 aligns across 8 bases. Trimming cost V 3 bases and J 2 bases; bases outside gene matches: 4. The CDR3 runs to 15 residues. CDR1 SGHTS and CDR2 YDEGEE come from the germline V gene.

This sequence joins TRBV9 and TRBJ2-1; 8 bases agree with TRBD1. There are 15 residues in the CDR3. Germline trimming cut 4 bases from V and 6 bases from J; bases unmatched to any gene: 9. Germline CDR1 and CDR2: SGDLS and YYNGEE. This CDR3 reads CASSSRDRSLNEQFF. The CDR3 DNA follows: TGTGCCAGCAGCAGCCGGGACAGGTCTCTCAATGAGCAGTTCTTC.

The rearrangement uses TRBV5-1 and TRBJ1-2; D uncertain. The germline gives CDR1 SGHRS, CDR2 YFSETQ. Trimming removed 4 bases at V and 0 bases at J, with 7 bases between. This CDR3 contains 13 residues. In DNA form, the CDR3 reads TGCGCCAGCAGCCCGTCAGCTAACTATGGCTACACCTTC. Amino acid sequence: CASSPSANYGYTF.

V and J are TRBV7-9 and TRBJ1-2; tentatively, D is TRBD1 (5 bases). V was cut by 5 bases and J by 7 bases, with 20 bases left in between. There are 15 residues in the CDR3. Per germline, CDR1 SEHNR and CDR2 FQNEAQ (reference sequence). The CDR3 DNA reads TGTGCCAGCAGCCGCGGGGACGGATCCTTAGGTGGCTACACCTTC. Translated, it gives CASSRGDGSLGGYTF.

The V gene is TRBV7-9, the J gene TRBJ2-7; unclear D gene. V lost 5 bases and J lost 4, with 18 bases in between. Germline CDR1 reads SEHNR; CDR2 reads FQNEAQ (reference sequence). CDR3 size: 15 residues. CDR3 region: CASSPELLLGYEQYF. DNA of the CDR3: TGTGCCAGCAGCCCCGAGCTTCTCCTTGGTTACGAGCAGTACTTC.

This clone was detected only once. V usage is TRBV19 and J usage is TRBJ1-3; TRBD1 aligns across 7 bases. The CDR3 has 15 residues. Germline assignment: CDR1 LNHDA and CDR2 SQIVND (reference sequence). Trimming at V came to 3 bases and at J to 4 bases, leaving 6 bases not matched to a gene. The CDR3 sequence is CASSMEGAKGNTIYF. DNA of the CDR3: TGTGCCAGTAGTATGGAGGGGGCGAAAGGAAACACCATATATTTT.

The chain uses TRBV5-6 and TRBJ1-1; no clear D gene. CDR3 length: 13 amino acids. In germline, CDR1 is SGHDT, CDR2 YYEEEE. The V gene lost 6 bases and the J gene lost 1 base, with 10 bases spanning the gap. This CDR3 reads CASKRTGNTEAFF. The CDR3 DNA reads as TGTGCCAGCAAAAGAACGGGGAACACTGAAGCTTTCTTT.

The chain combines TRBV29-1 with TRBJ2-1; 9 bases are shared with TRBD2. J lost 8 bases, V lost 3 bases, and 2 bases had no gene match. The CDR3 covers 12 residues. CDR1 is SQVTM, CDR2 ANQGSEA, per germline. Here the CDR3 reads CSVEAGGHEQFF. CDR3 DNA sequence: TGCAGCGTTGAGGCGGGGGGGCATGAGCAGTTCTTC.

The chain employs TRBV9 and TRBJ2-5, with 7 bases aligning to TRBD1. Germline-derived CDR1 and CDR2 are SGDLS and YYNGEE. V lost 3 bases and J lost 0; bases outside the gene matches: 8. This CDR3 contains 16 residues. The CDR3 DNA sequence: TGTGCCAGCAGCGGAGCCCCGACAGGGTACCAAGAGACCCAGTACTTC. Its protein is CASSGAPTGYQETQYF.

The chain employs TRBV30 and TRBJ1-6; D may be TRBD1 (6 bases). V shed 4 bases and J shed 7 bases, with 17 bases lying between them. Germline CDR1 GTSNPN, CDR2 SVGIG (reference sequence). This CDR3 has 15 amino acids. CDR3 amino acids: CAWKIAGARNSPLHF. The CDR3 coding sequence is TGTGCCTGGAAGATAGCGGGGGCAAGGAATTCACCCCTCCACTTT.

The chain has TRBV7-9 and TRBJ2-6; D not certain. Trimming shortened V by 1 base and J by 2 bases, and 9 bases separated the two germline ends. This CDR3 region has 16 residues. The germline V gene encodes CDR1 SEHNR and CDR2 FQNEAQ (reference sequence). CDR3 in DNA: TGTGCCAGCAGCTTAGTCGGTACGACTGGGGCCAACGTCCTGACTTTC. Amino acids: CASSLVGTTGANVLTF.

The V gene is TRBV2, the J gene TRBJ2-7; weak D call: TRBD1 (5 bases). This CDR3 is built from 14 residues. Trimming took 1 base from V and 3 from J, leaving 10 bases between them. The V gene's germline CDR1 is SNHLY and CDR2 FYNNEI. CDR3 DNA sequence: TGTGCCAGCAGTGAAGGGGCAGGGAACTACGAGCAGTACTTC. Translating it yields CASSEGAGNYEQYF.

The chain couples TRBV5-1 to TRBJ2-3, with 9 bases matching TRBD2. The CDR3 covers 17 residues. Germline trimming cut 3 bases from V and 6 bases from J; bases unmatched to any gene: 14. Germline CDR1 is SGHRS and CDR2 is YFSETQ. The CDR3 region is CASSSKTLAGVRDTQYF. The CDR3 coding sequence is TGCGCCAGCAGCTCTAAAACGTTAGCGGGAGTTAGGGATACGCAGTATTTT.

This clone was counted only a few times. V gene TRBV6-5 combines with J gene TRBJ1-5; possibly TRBD1 for D (5 bases). The CDR3 extends over 15 amino acids. Germline V lookup: CDR1 MNHEY, CDR2 SVGAGI. Trimming removed 6 bases from V and 3 bases from J, with 15 bases in between. The CDR3 DNA sequence: TGTGCCAGCAGGGCAGGGATTTTGCACAATCAGCCCCAGCATTTT. Translated, it gives CASRAGILHNQPQHF.